A single sample gave rise to the 2 T cell receptor beta chains below, sequenced in a study of identifying expanded T cells in peripheral blood. Clones were read by immunoSEQ multiplex PCR, and TCRdb kept only the in-frame ones, dropping some. The data contain about 84,000 clones, 70% to 90% of them seen just once; the ten biggest clones take up 5.6%. What was sequenced was blood. Receptors were obtained from a person between 18 and 70 years old in good health.

The rearrangement links TRBV7-2 to TRBJ1-1, with 7 bases lining up with TRBD1. CDR1 is SGHTA and CDR2 is FQGNSA in the germline V gene. The CDR3 contains 14 residues. After removal of 5 bases from V and 7 bases from J, the junction contained 10 bases not matched to a gene. The CDR3 nucleotides are TGTGCCAGCAGCAAAATGGAGACAGGGTTTGAAGCTTTCTTT. Its protein product is CASSKMETGFEAFF.

The V and J genes are TRBV12-5 and TRBJ1-6; D is possibly TRBD1 (5 bases). The CDR3 sequence is 24 residues long. Germline CDR1 LGHNT, CDR2 FRNRAP. V shed 0 bases and J shed 10 bases, with 40 bases lying between them. CDR3 DNA: TGTGCTAGTGGTTTGGTGGGGACCTCCGATTGGGTTTCCCGTAAGGAGACGTTCGGCTCACCCCTCCACTTT. The encoded protein is CASGLVGTSDWVSRKETFGSPLHF.